Sequencing of this T cell receptor (beta chain) was carried out in a study of persistence of HIV-infected CD4 T cells. To note about this clone: Its antigen is not identified.

Germline V gives CDR1 SGHRS, CDR2 YFSETQ. V lost 0 bases to trimming and J lost 5 bases, with 8 bases between them. The CDR3 sequence is 14 residues long. The libraries were made with immunoSEQ version 4 in survey mode. TCRdb keeps only in-frame clones here, not all; method: immunoSEQ multiplex PCR. The table has about 36,000 clones, 82% seen once. An overlapping HIV-1 Gag peptide pool stimulated these cells at about 0.9 ug/peptide/mL. Sorted nonresponding memory CD4+ T cells were CD40L-negative, CD69-negative, CD45RO-high. Findings and limits, study-wide: Bulk TCR data could not be restricted to HIV-1-infected CMV-responding cells. Antigen-responding cells were enriched for degenerate expanded CDR3beta sequences.

This chain links TRBV5-1 with TRBJ2-2; D unresolved. This TCR derives from an adult with HIV. The donor label of this sample is uncertain. The sequences come from cultured CD4+ T cells from PBMCs, collected from a patient who received antiretroviral therapy. CDR3 bases: TGCGCCAGCAGCTTGGCCCTGTTGACCGGGGAGCTGTTTTTT. Its translation: CASSLALLTGELFF.